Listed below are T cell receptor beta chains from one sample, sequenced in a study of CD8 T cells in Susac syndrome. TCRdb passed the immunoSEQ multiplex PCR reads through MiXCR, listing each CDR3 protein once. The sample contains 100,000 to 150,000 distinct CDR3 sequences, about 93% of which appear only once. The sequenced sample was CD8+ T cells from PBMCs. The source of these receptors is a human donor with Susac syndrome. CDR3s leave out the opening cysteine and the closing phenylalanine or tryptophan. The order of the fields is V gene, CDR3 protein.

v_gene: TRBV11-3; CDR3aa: ASSERGAGELF
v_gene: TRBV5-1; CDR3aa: ASRDRGHSTKF
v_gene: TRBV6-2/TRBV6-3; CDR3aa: ASSLDADTQY
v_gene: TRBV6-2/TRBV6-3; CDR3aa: ASSYGEEQY
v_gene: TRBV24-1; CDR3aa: ATSDFLGSQETQY
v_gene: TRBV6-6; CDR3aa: ASSPFTAGNQPQH
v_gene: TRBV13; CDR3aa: ASSAGQGYGYT
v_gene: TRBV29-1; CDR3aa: SVEGALSGTWDGYT
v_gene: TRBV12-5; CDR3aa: ASGLTRTEAF
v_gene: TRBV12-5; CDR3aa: ASGLGGTIGYT
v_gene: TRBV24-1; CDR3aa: ATSDPGTAYYGYT
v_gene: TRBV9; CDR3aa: ASSVAPGGGASTGNTIY
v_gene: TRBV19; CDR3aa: ASSLWDGDFSGANVLT
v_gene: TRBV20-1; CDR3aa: SAHTGTTDTQY
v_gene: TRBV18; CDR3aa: ASSPPSWFYNEQF
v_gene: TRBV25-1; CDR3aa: ASRTTAEAF
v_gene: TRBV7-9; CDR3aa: ASSPGRTYNEQF
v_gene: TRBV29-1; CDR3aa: SAHGTSFIRDNEQF
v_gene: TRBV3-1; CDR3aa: ASSPEGTGHNEQF
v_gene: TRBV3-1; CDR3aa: ASSPKTSGFADTQY
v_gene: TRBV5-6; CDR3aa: ASSLAGEQF
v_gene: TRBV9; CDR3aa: ASSAQGVRDTQY
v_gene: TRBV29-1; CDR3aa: SVAGQRVTGELF
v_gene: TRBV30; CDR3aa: AWSVGRGRGEQF
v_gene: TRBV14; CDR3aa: ASSPGTYEDNEQF
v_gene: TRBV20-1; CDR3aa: SARDPSGGFSYEQY
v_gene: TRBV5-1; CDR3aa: ASSSSQGASYGYT
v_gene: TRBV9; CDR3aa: ASSVGDSRYRETQY
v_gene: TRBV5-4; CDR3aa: ASSWLGAGNTIY
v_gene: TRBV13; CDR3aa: ASSEQTREQY
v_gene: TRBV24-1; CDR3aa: ATSDGTQETQY
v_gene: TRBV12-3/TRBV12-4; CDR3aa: ASSSGQSSYEQY
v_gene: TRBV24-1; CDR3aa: ATSDGAGTTNTGELF
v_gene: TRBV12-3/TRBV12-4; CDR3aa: ASKVAGGQETQY
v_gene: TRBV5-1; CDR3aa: ASKNLAGATDTQY
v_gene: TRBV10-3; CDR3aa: AISSGYNEQF
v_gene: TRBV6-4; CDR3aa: ASSDSTVGPQY
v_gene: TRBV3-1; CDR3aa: ASSQGRDEQF
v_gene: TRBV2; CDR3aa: ASSERGQAASNQPQH
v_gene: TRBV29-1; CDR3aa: SSHSGRASDTQY
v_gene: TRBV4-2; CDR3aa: ASSPQVADTYGYT
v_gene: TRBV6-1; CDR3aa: ASSVGQENTEAF
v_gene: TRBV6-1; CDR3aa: ASSLAAAWYEQY
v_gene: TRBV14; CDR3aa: ASSQYNRTGELF
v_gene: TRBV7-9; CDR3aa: ASSLASAYEQY
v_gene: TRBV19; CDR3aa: ASSMTVNTEAF
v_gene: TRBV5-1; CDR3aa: ASSPGQALNTEAF
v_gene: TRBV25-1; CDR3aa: ASSELGGHEQY
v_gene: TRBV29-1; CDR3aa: SVGGGASGRANEQF
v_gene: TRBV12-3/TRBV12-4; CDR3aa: ASSTGVETEAF
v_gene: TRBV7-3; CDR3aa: ASSLTAGGPDTGELF
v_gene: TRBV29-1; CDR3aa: SVLQGSSYEQY
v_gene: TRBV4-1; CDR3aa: ASSQGQTLNTEAF
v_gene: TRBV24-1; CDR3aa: ATGDADTQY
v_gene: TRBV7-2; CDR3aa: ASSLEYGYT
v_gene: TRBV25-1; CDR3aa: ASSVGTGVEGYT
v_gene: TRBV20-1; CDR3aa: SAVVENSWYEQY
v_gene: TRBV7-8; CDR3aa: ASSLGQVSYNEQF
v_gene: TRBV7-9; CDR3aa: ASSLGQGIRAGVYNEQF
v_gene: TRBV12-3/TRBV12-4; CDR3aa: ASIGDERSGELF